A single sample is the source of the 9 T cell receptor beta chains below, sequenced in a study of long-term antiretroviral therapy in people with HIV. At survey level, the immunoSEQ assay was run in its v3.0 version. TCRdb keeps only in-frame clones here, not all; method: immunoSEQ multiplex PCR. The sample holds 15,000 to 20,000 clones; roughly 84% are singletons and the top ten take roughly 8.6%. Sample: unsorted PBMCs, taken 0.9 years after starting antiretroviral therapy. The receptor source for this set is a man aged 18 to 30 with HIV.

The chain employs TRBV28 and TRBJ1-1; no firm D call. The CDR3 consists of 15 residues. CDR1 and CDR2 (germline): MDHEN, SYDVKM. Trimming took off 6 bases at V and 1 base at J, with 15 bases between the two ends. The CDR3 DNA reads as TGTGCCAGCAGCGGAGGCGGGGAGGGGAACACTGAAGCTTTCTTT. Translating gives CASSGGGEGNTEAFF.

The chain employs TRBV9 and TRBJ1-6; D might be TRBD1 (6 bases). V lost 6 bases and J lost 8, with 12 bases in between. The CDR3 runs to 13 residues. Looked up from germline, CDR1 is SGDLS and CDR2 is YYNGEE. CDR3 nucleotide sequence: TGTGCCAGCACCTCGGACAGACATTCACCCCTCCACTTT. Translating gives CASTSDRHSPLHF.

V usage is TRBV6-1 and J usage is TRBJ1-5; no reliable D call. V lost 1 base and J 3 bases, leaving 7 bases between the germline ends. CDR1 and CDR2 from the germline V gene are MNHNS and SASEGT. This CDR3 has 14 amino acids. Here the CDR3 reads CASSEGRFNQPQHF. In DNA, the CDR3 is TGTGCCAGCAGTGAAGGGAGGTTCAATCAGCCCCAGCATTTT.

J is TRBJ2-1 and V is TRBV7-3; maybe TRBD2 (7 bases). Germline CDR1 is SGHTA and CDR2 is FQGTGA. V lost 2 bases to trimming and J lost 8 bases, with 19 bases between them. This CDR3 has 16 residues. DNA for the CDR3: TGTGCCAGCAGCTTATTGGGGGGGGGCACACACGATGAGCAGTTCTTC. This encodes CASSLLGGGTHDEQFF. The entire variable domain, with the rest obtained from reference TRBV7-3 and TRBJ2-1, is as follows: GAGVSQTPSNKVTEKGKYVELRCDPISGHTALYWYRQSLGQGPEFLIYFQGTGAADDSGLPNDRFFAVRPEGSVSTLKIQRTERGDSAVYLCASSLLGGGTHDEQFFGPGTRLTVL.

The chain is built from TRBV11-2 and TRBJ2-1, with TRBD2 matching 7 bases. Germline CDR1 SGHAT, CDR2 FQNNGV. Germline trimming cut 6 bases from V and 0 bases from J; bases unmatched to any gene: 5. CDR3 size: 15 residues. CDR3 nucleotide sequence: TGTGCCAGCAGGGCTAGCGGAAGCTCCTACAATGAGCAGTTCTTC. It specifies CASRASGSSYNEQFF.

V usage is TRBV10-3 and J usage is TRBJ1-1, with D unresolved. The CDR3 has 13 amino acids. Trimming removed 7 bases from V and 0 bases from J, with 9 bases in between. The germline gives CDR1 ENHRY, CDR2 SYGVKD. CDR3 residues: CAIKRDMNTEAFF. The CDR3 DNA reads TGTGCCATCAAGAGGGATATGAACACTGAAGCTTTCTTT.

CDR3 protein: CASSFLTTGNGYTF. The CDR3 DNA sequence: TGTGCCAGCAGCTTCTTGACGACAGGGAACGGCTACACCTTC. The chain employs TRBV5-5 and TRBJ1-2; 7 positions match TRBD1. This CDR3 spans 14 amino acids. The V and J ends lost 2 bases and 8 bases, in that order; junction bases with no gene match: 9. In germline, CDR1 is SGHKS, CDR2 YYEKEE (reference sequence).

The chain employs TRBV7-2 and TRBJ2-3; D gene ambiguous. The CDR3 covers 17 residues. Trimming removed 1 base from V and 2 bases from J, with 16 bases in between. Germline V gene sequence: CDR1 SGHTA, CDR2 FQGNSA. The CDR3: CASSLDRPIANTDTQYF. The CDR3, as DNA: TGTGCCAGCAGCTTAGATAGACCAATCGCTAACACAGATACGCAGTATTTT.

V usage is TRBV5-1 and J usage is TRBJ1-4; a possible D gene is TRBD1 (5 bases). Germline V gene data show CDR1 as SGHRS and CDR2 as YFSETQ. The V gene lost 3 bases and the J gene lost 0 bases, with 6 bases spanning the gap. CDR3 length equals 14 residues. CDR3 region: CASSSTATNEKLFF. In DNA form, the CDR3 reads TGCGCCAGCAGCTCGACAGCAACTAATGAAAAACTGTTTTTT. Complete variable domain (other parts from reference TRBV5-1 and TRBJ1-4): KAGVTQTPRYLIKTRGQQVTLSCSPISGHRSVSWYQQTPGQGLQFLFEYFSETQRNKGNFPGRFSGRQFSNSRSEMNVSTLELGDSALYLCASSSTATNEKLFFGSGTQLSVL.